What follows describes a single T cell receptor (beta chain). The antigen is not known. These data belong to a study of identical twins. General observations from the study: Out-of-frame TCR alpha sharing in monozygotic twins exceeded recombination model predictions.

Via MiXCR, TCRdb re-called the 5' RACE reads, giving one row per CDR3 protein. This sample has around 530,000 distinct CDR3 sequences, with around 15% found just once. Trimming cost V 4 bases and J 4 bases, with 10 bases left between them. CDR1 is LGHDT and CDR2 is YNNKEL in the germline V gene (reference sequence). This CDR3 comprises 13 residues. The sample was also linked to a second study, of yellow fever vaccine responses in identical twins.

Sequencing was done on a sample of CD4+ T cells sorted from blood. The source of this sequence is a woman aged 18-35 years in good health. The chain combines TRBV3-1 with TRBJ1-1; maybe TRBD1 (6 bases). The CDR3 region has the DNA TGTGCCAGCAGCCCGGACAGTATCACTGAAGCTTTCTTT. It encodes CASSPDSITEAFF.